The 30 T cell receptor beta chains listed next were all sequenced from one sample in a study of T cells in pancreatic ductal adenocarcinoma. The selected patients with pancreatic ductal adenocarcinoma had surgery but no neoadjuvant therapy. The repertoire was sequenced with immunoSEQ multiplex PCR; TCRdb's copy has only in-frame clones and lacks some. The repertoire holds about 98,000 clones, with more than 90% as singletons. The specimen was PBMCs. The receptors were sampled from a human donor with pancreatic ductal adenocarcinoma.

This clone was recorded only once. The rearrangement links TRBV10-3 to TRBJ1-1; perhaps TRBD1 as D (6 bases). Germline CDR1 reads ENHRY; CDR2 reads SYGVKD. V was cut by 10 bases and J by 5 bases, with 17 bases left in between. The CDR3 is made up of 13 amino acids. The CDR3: CATNTGRSTEAFF. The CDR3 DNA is TGTGCCACTAACACAGGGCGTTCTACTGAAGCTTTCTTT.

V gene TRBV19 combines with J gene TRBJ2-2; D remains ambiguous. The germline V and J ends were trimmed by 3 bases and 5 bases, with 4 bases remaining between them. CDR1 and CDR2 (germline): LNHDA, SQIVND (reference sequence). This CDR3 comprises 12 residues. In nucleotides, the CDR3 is TGTGCCAGTAGTATTGCGACCGGGGAGCTGTTTTTT. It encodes CASSIATGELFF. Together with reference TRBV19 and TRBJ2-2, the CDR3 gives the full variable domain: DGGITQSPKYLFRKEGQNVTLSCEQNLNHDAMYWYRQDPGQGLRLIYYSQIVNDFQKGDIAEGYSVSREKKESFPLTVTSAQKNPTAFYLCASSIATGELFFGEGSRLTVL.

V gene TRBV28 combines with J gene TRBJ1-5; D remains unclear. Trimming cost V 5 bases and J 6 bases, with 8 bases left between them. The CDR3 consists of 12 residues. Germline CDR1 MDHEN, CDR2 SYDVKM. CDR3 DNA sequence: TGTGCCAGCAGTAAAATTCTTCAGCCCCAGCATTTT. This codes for CASSKILQPQHF. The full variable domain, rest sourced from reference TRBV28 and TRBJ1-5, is DVKVTQSSRYLVKRTGEKVFLECVQDMDHENMFWYRQDPGLGLRLIYFSYDVKMKEKGDIPEGYSVSREKKERFSLILESASTNQTSMYLCASSKILQPQHFGDGTRLSIL.

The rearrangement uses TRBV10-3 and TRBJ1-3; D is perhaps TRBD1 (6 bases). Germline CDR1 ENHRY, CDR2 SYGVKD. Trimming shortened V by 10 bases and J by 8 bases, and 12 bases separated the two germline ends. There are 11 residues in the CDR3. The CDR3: CATLQGHTIYF. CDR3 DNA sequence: TGTGCCACTCTACAGGGACACACCATATATTTT.

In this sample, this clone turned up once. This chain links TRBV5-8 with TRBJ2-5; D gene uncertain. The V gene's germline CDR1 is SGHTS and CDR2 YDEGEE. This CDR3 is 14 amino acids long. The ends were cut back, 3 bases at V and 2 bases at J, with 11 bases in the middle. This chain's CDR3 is CASSWAEHQETQYF. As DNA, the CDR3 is TGTGCCAGCAGCTGGGCAGAACATCAAGAGACCCAGTACTTC.

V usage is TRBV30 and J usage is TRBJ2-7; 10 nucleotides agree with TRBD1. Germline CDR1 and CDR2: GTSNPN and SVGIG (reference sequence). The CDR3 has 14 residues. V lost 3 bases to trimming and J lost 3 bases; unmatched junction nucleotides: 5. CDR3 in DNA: TGTGCCTGGAGGAGGTGGACAGGGGGCTACGAGCAGTACTTC. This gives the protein CAWRRWTGGYEQYF.

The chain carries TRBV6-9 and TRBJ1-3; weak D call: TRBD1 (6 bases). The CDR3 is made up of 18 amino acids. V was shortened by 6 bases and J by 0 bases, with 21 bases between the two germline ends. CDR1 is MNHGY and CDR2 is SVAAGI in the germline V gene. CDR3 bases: TGTGCCAGCAGCGGAATGGGGCCTAGGGGGTACTCTGGAAACACCATATATTTT. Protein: CASSGMGPRGYSGNTIYF.

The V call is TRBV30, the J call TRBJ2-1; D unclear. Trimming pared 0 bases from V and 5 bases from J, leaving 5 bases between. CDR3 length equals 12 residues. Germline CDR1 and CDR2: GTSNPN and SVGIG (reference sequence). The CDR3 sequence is CAWSVSHNEQFF. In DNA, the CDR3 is TGTGCCTGGAGTGTATCTCACAATGAGCAGTTCTTC.

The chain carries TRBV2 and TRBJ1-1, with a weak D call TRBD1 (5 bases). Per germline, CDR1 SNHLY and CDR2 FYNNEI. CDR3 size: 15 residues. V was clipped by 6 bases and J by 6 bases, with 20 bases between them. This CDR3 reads CASRYSQRGYAEAFF. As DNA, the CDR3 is TGTGCCAGCAGGTACAGCCAAAGGGGTTACGCTGAAGCTTTCTTT. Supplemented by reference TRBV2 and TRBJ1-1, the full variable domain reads EPEVTQTPSHQVTQMGQEVILRCVPISNHLYFYWYRQILGQKVEFLVSFYNNEISEKSEIFDDQFSVERPDGSNFTLKIRSTKLEDSAMYFCASRYSQRGYAEAFFGQGTRLTVV.

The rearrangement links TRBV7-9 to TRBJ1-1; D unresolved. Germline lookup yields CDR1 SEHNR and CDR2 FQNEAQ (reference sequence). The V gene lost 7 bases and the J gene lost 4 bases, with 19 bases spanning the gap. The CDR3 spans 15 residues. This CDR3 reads CASTLRGVGTTEAFF. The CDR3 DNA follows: TGTGCCAGCACCCTTCGGGGAGTTGGTACCACTGAAGCTTTCTTT.

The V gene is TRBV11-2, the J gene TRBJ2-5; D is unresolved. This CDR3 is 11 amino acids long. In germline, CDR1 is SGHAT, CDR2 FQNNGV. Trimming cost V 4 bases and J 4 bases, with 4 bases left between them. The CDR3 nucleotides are TGTGCCAGCAGCTCGTTAGAGACCCAGTACTTC. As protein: CASSSLETQYF.

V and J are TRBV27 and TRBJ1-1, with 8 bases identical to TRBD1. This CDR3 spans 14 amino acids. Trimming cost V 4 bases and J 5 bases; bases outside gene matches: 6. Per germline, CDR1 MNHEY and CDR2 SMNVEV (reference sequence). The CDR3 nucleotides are TGTGCCAGCAGTTCACAGGGGGTATGGACTGAAGCTTTCTTT. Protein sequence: CASSSQGVWTEAFF.

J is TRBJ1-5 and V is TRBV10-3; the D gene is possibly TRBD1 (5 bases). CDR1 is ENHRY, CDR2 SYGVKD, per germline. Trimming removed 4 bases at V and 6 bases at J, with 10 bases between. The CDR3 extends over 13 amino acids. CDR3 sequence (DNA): TGTGCCATCAGTGGCCAGGGTAGTCAGCCCCAGCATTTT. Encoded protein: CAISGQGSQPQHF.

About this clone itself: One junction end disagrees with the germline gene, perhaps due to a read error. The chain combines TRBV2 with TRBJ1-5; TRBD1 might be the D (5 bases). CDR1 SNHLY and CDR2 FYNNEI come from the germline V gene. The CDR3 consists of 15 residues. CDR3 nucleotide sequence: TGTGCCAGCAGTGAAGGTGGGGGGTCCAATGAGCCCCAGCATTTT. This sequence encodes CASSEGGGSNEPQHF.

The CDR3 DNA is TGTGCCAGCAGCTTAGACTTCTCAGCGGGAACAAGTACGCAGTATTTT. It translates to CASSLDFSAGTSTQYF. The V and J genes are TRBV7-2 and TRBJ2-3; 7 bases match TRBD2. Germline-derived CDR1 and CDR2 are SGHTA and FQGNSA. J lost 8 bases, V lost 1 base, and 12 bases had no gene match. There are 16 residues in the CDR3.

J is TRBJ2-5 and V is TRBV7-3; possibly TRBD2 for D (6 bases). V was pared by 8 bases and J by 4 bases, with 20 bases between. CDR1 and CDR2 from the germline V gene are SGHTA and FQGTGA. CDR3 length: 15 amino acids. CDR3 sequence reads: CASGLGGAAGETQYF. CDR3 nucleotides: TGTGCCAGCGGTCTCGGGGGTGCGGCAGGAGAGACCCAGTACTTC.

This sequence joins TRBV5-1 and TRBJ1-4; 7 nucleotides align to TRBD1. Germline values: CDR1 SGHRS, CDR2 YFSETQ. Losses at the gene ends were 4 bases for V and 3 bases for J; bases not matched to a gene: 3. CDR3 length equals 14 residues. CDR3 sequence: CASSPGTANEKLFF. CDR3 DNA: TGCGCCAGCAGCCCCGGGACAGCTAATGAAAAACTGTTTTTT.

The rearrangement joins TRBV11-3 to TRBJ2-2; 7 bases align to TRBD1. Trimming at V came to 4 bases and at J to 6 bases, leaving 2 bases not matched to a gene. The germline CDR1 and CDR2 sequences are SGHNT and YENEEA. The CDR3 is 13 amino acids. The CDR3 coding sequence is TGTGCCAGCAGCTACAGGGGTGCCGGGGAGCTGTTTTTT. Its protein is CASSYRGAGELFF.

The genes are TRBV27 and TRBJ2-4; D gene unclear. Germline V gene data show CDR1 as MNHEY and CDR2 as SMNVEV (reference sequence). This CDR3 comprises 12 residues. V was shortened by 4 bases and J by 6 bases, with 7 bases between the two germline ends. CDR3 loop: CASSSSGNIQYF. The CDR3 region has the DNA TGTGCCAGCAGTTCGTCGGGAAACATTCAGTACTTC.

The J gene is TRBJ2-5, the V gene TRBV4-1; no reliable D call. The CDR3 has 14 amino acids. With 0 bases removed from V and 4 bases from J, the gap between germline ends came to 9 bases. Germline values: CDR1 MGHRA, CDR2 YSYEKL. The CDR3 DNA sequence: TGCGCCAGCAGCCAAGATACTGGGCGAGAGACCCAGTACTTC. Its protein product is CASSQDTGRETQYF.

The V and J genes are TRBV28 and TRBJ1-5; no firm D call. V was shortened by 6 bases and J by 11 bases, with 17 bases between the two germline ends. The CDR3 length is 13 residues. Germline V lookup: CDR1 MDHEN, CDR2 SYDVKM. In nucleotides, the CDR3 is TGTGCCAGCAGCCCTCAGTTGCGGGAGGCCCAGCATTTT. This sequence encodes CASSPQLREAQHF.

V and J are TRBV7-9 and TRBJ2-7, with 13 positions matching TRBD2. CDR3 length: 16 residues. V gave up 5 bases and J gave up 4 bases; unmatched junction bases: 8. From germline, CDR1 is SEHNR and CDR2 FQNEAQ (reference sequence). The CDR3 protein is CASSRGLAGERYEQYF. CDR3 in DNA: TGTGCCAGCAGCCGCGGACTAGCGGGAGAAAGGTACGAGCAGTACTTC.

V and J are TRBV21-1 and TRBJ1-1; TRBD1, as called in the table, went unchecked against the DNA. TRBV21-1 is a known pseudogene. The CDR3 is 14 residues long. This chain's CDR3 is CASSNNKGRPEAFF. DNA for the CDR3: TGTGCCAGCAGCAACAATAAGGGGCGACCTGAAGCTTTCTTT.

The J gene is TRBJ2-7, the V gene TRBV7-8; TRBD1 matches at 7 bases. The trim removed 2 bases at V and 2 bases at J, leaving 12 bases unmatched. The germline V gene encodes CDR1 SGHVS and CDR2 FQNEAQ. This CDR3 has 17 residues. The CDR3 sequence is CASSLIRVTGVTYEQYF. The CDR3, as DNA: TGTGCCAGCAGCTTAATCAGGGTTACAGGGGTCACCTACGAGCAGTACTTC.

CDR3 DNA: TGTGCCAGCAGCTCCGGGGCTAGCGGAGGTTACAATGAGCAGTTCTTC. This codes for CASSSGASGGYNEQFF. The V gene is TRBV7-2, the J gene TRBJ2-1; 7 bases line up with TRBD2. Per germline, CDR1 SGHTA and CDR2 FQGNSA. The V gene end was trimmed by 4 bases and the J gene end by 4 bases; junction bases not matched to a gene: 10. The CDR3 is 16 residues long.

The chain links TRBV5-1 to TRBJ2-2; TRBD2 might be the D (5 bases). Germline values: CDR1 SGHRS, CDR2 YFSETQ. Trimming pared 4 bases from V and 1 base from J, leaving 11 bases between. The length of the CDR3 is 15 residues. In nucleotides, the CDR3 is TGCGCCAGCAGCAGGGCGGGCCTGAACACCGGGGAGCTGTTTTTT. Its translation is CASSRAGLNTGELFF.

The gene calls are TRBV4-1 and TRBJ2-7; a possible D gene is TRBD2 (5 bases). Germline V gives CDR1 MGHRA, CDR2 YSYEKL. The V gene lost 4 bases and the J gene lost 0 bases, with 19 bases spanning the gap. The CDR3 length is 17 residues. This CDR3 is CASSPSFSEINSYEQYF. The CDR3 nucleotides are TGCGCCAGCAGCCCCTCGTTTAGCGAGATAAACTCCTACGAGCAGTACTTC.

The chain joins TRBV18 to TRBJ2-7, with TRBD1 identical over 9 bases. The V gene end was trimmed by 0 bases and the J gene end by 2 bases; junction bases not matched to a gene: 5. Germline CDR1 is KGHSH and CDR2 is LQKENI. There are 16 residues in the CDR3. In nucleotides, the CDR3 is TGTGCCAGCTCACCACCGGGACAGGGTCGGACCTACGAGCAGTACTTC. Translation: CASSPPGQGRTYEQYF.

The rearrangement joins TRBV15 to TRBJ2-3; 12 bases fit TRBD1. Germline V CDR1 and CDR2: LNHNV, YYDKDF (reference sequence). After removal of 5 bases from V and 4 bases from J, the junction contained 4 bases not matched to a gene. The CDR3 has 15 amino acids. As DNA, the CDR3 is TGTGCCACCAGCCCGGGACAGGGGGCCGCAGATACGCAGTATTTT. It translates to CATSPGQGAADTQYF.

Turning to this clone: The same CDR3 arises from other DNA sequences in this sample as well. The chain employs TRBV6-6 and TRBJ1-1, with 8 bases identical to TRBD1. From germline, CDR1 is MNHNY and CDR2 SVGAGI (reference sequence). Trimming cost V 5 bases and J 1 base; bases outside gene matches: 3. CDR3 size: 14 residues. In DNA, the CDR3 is TGTGCCAGCAGTCCGGGACAGGCGAACACTGAAGCTTTCTTT. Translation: CASSPGQANTEAFF.